The 22 T cell receptor beta chains below all came from one sample that was sequenced in a study of blood T cell repertoires in COVID-19. Profiling relied on immunoSEQ multiplex PCR, and the TCRdb table lists in-frame clones only, not all of them. The table shows approximately 170,000 clones, with 82% occurring only once. The sequenced material came from peripheral blood. Receptors originate from a woman of 80 years or more with active or convalescent COVID-19.

This chain uses TRBV28 with TRBJ1-1, with D tentatively TRBD1 (6 bases). V lost 8 bases and J lost 1, with 17 bases in between. This CDR3 is built from 15 residues. Germline V lookup: CDR1 MDHEN, CDR2 SYDVKM. CDR3 residues: CASPVRGGSNTEAFF. The DNA for the CDR3 is TGTGCCAGCCCTGTGCGGGGGGGCTCGAACACTGAAGCTTTCTTT.

This chain uses TRBV27 with TRBJ2-1; 8 bases agree with TRBD2. Germline V gene sequence: CDR1 MNHEY, CDR2 SMNVEV (reference sequence). V lost 6 bases to trimming and J lost 2 bases; unmatched junction nucleotides: 6. This CDR3 has 15 amino acids. The CDR3 nucleotides read TGTGCCAGCAGAAGCGGGAGCATAGCCTACAATGAGCAGTTCTTC. Amino acid sequence: CASRSGSIAYNEQFF.

This chain uses TRBV5-1 with TRBJ1-6, with 8 bases lining up with TRBD1. Germline V lookup: CDR1 SGHRS, CDR2 YFSETQ. The J segment lost 12 bases and the V segment lost 3 bases, leaving 8 bases of the junction unmatched. CDR3 length equals 14 residues. The CDR3 nucleotides are TGCGCCAGCAGCTCCTCGACAGGGGCGGGACCCCTCCACTTT. The encoded protein is CASSSSTGAGPLHF.

V and J are TRBV12-1 and TRBJ2-7; the listed D gene, TRBD2, was not tested against the DNA. TRBV12-1 is shown as a pseudogene. CDR3 size: 16 residues. This CDR3 is CASSQALGPSEYEQYF. CDR3 nucleotides: TGTGCCAGCAGCCAAGCACTAGGACCCAGCGAGTACGAGCAGTACTTC.

The rearrangement uses TRBV19 and TRBJ1-1; D ambiguous. Germline assignment: CDR1 LNHDA and CDR2 SQIVND (reference sequence). Trimming stripped 3 bases from V and 4 bases from J, with 12 bases between. The CDR3 consists of 14 residues. Written as DNA, the CDR3 is TGTGCCAGTAGTATGCGACCTGGGAGCACTGAAGCTTTCTTT. This encodes CASSMRPGSTEAFF.

The V call is TRBV11-2, the J call TRBJ1-2; D unclear. From germline, CDR1 is SGHAT and CDR2 FQNNGV. This CDR3 comprises 15 residues. Trimming stripped 5 bases from V and 4 bases from J, with 17 bases between. The chain's CDR3 is CASSPDGLYGYGYTF. For the CDR3, the DNA is TGTGCCAGCAGCCCGGACGGACTTTACGGCTATGGCTACACCTTC.

The V call is TRBV7-6, the J call TRBJ2-3; 7 bases are shared with TRBD1. Germline values: CDR1 SGHVS, CDR2 FNYEAQ. The CDR3 length is 16 residues. V lost 6 bases to trimming and J lost 6 bases; unmatched junction nucleotides: 15. As DNA, the CDR3 is TGTGCCAGCAGTCCAATAAGGCCGGGACAGACGGATACGCAGTATTTT. Its translation is CASSPIRPGQTDTQYF.

This chain joins TRBV30 and TRBJ1-2; D not resolved. The V end lost 7 bases, the J end lost 9 bases, and 12 bases lay between the germline ends. This CDR3 comprises 10 residues. The germline gives CDR1 GTSNPN, CDR2 SVGIG (reference sequence). CDR3 residues: CAFGRDRYTF. In nucleotides, the CDR3 is TGTGCCTTCGGCCGGGATCGCTACACCTTC. Looking up the rest from reference TRBV30 and TRBJ1-2 gives the full variable domain: SQTIHQWPATLVQPVGSPLSLECTVEGTSNPNLYWYRQAAGRGLQLLFYSVGIGQISSEVPQNLSASRPQDRQFILSSKKLLLSDSGFYLCAFGRDRYTFGSGTRLTVV.

CDR3 sequence reads: CASSTTGTGGTNEQFF. The CDR3 DNA reads TGTGCCAGCAGCACAACTGGGACAGGGGGTACCAATGAGCAGTTCTTC. This chain links TRBV7-2 with TRBJ2-1; 11 bases line up with TRBD1. Per germline, CDR1 SGHTA and CDR2 FQGNSA. J gave up 6 bases and V 5 bases, and 9 bases lay outside the gene matches. The CDR3 is 16 amino acids.

The V call is TRBV18, the J call TRBJ2-5, with a weak D call TRBD1 (6 bases). Per the germline V gene, CDR1 is KGHSH and CDR2 is LQKENI. The CDR3 contains 15 residues. Trimming removed 5 bases from V and 4 bases from J, with 17 bases in between. The CDR3 loop is CASSTTGQWSETQYF. CDR3 coding DNA: TGTGCCAGCTCAACTACAGGACAGTGGTCAGAGACCCAGTACTTC.

The rearrangement joins TRBV3-1 (or the pseudogene TRBV3-2) to TRBJ1-6, with a weak D call TRBD1 (6 bases). The CDR3 extends over 14 amino acids. CDR1 is LGHDT and CDR2 is YNNKEL in the germline V gene (reference sequence). V was trimmed by 0 bases and J by 9 bases, leaving 9 bases between them. The CDR3 protein is CASSQDVQGSPLHF. Written as DNA, the CDR3 is TGTGCCAGCAGCCAAGACGTACAGGGTTCACCCCTCCACTTT.

This clone has a single count. The genes are TRBV5-1 and TRBJ1-1; D is possibly TRBD1 (6 bases). This CDR3 comprises 13 residues. Looked up from germline, CDR1 is SGHRS and CDR2 is YFSETQ. Trimming shortened V by 5 bases and J by 2 bases, and 10 bases separated the two germline ends. The chain's CDR3 is CASRRDTNTEAFF. The DNA for the CDR3 is TGCGCCAGCAGAAGGGACACAAACACTGAAGCTTTCTTT.

In this sample, this clone turned up a few times. The chain couples TRBV6-5 to TRBJ1-1; TRBD1 matches 7 bases. The V gene's germline CDR1 is MNHEY and CDR2 SVGAGI. V lost 6 bases to trimming and J lost 5 bases; unmatched junction nucleotides: 12. The CDR3 loop spans 15 amino acids. Written as DNA, the CDR3 is TGTGCCAGCAGCGCGGGACAGACCTTCTGGACTGAAGCTTTCTTT. Protein product: CASSAGQTFWTEAFF.

The gene calls are TRBV30 and TRBJ1-5, with a tentative D call TRBD1 (5 bases). V dropped 0 bases and J dropped 7 bases, with 13 bases sitting between them. The germline V gene has CDR1 GTSNPN and CDR2 SVGIG (reference sequence). This CDR3 spans 14 amino acids. The CDR3 region has the DNA TGTGCCTGGAGTGTACGTTCAGGGAGGCAGCCCCAGCATTTT. Its protein is CAWSVRSGRQPQHF.

The chain employs TRBV15 and TRBJ2-4, with 9 bases that match TRBD2. The junction had 4 bases not matched to a gene; V was cut back by 0 bases and J by 1 base. The CDR3 consists of 17 residues. From germline, CDR1 is LNHNV and CDR2 YYDKDF (reference sequence). The CDR3 here is CATSRDNAGGAKNIQYF. The CDR3 bases are TGTGCCACCAGCAGAGATAACGCGGGAGGGGCCAAAAACATTCAGTACTTC.

J is TRBJ2-3 and V is TRBV12-3 or TRBV12-4, with D perhaps matching TRBD1 (6 bases). This CDR3 has 13 residues. The germline V and J ends were trimmed by 6 bases and 5 bases, with 12 bases remaining between them. The CDR3 here is CASSFPGVDTQYF. DNA of the CDR3: TGTGCCAGCAGCTTCCCAGGGGTAGATACGCAGTATTTT.

This clone was observed a single time. The chain recombines TRBV7-2 with TRBJ1-4, with D maybe TRBD1 (5 bases). The length of the CDR3 is 15 residues. V dropped 5 bases and J dropped 5 bases, with 15 bases sitting between them. Germline V gene data show CDR1 as SGHTA and CDR2 as FQGNSA. The CDR3 sequence is CASSATLGGNEKLFF. DNA for the CDR3: TGTGCCAGCAGCGCCACCTTGGGGGGGAATGAAAAACTGTTTTTT.

The chain employs TRBV12-5 and TRBJ2-5, with D possibly being TRBD1 (6 bases). V lost 5 bases to trimming and J lost 7 bases, with 14 bases between them. The germline gives CDR1 LGHNT, CDR2 FRNRAP. The CDR3 is 13 amino acids. The CDR3 DNA sequence: TGTGCTAGTGGTCACCAGGGGACGGGGACCCAGTACTTC. Its protein product is CASGHQGTGTQYF.

CDR3: CASSLSLGQLYEQYF. DNA for the CDR3: TGTGCCAGCAGTTTATCCTTGGGACAGCTCTACGAGCAGTACTTC. This chain connects TRBV27 to TRBJ2-7, with 7 nucleotides matching TRBD1. The germline V gene encodes CDR1 MNHEY and CDR2 SMNVEV (reference sequence). Germline trimming cut 0 bases from V and 3 bases from J; bases unmatched to any gene: 5. The CDR3 consists of 15 residues.

V usage is TRBV24-1 and J usage is TRBJ1-2; TRBD1 is a possible D gene (5 bases). Trimming took 9 bases from V and 8 from J, leaving 15 bases between them. The germline CDR1 and CDR2 sequences are KGHDR and SFDVKD. This CDR3 has 12 residues. CDR3 loop: CATSLGAGGYTF. CDR3 DNA: TGTGCCACCTCGTTAGGGGCTGGCGGCTACACCTTC.

This rearrangement joins TRBV6-5 to TRBJ2-7, with 11 nucleotides matching TRBD2. V shed 5 bases and J 5 bases; nucleotides not matched to a gene: 8. This CDR3 spans 15 amino acids. Looked up from germline, CDR1 is MNHEY and CDR2 is SVGAGI. The CDR3 sequence: CASSPLAGGPHEQYF. DNA for the CDR3: TGTGCCAGCAGTCCCTTAGCGGGAGGGCCTCACGAGCAGTACTTC.

The chain links TRBV7-2 to TRBJ2-3, with 14 bases lining up with TRBD2. The CDR3 runs to 18 residues. V lost 2 bases to trimming and J lost 0 bases; unmatched junction nucleotides: 4. CDR1 is SGHTA, CDR2 FQGNSA, per germline. DNA of the CDR3: TGTGCCAGCAGCTTAAGAGGACTAGCGGGAGGTAGCACAGATACGCAGTATTTT. This gives the protein CASSLRGLAGGSTDTQYF.